These 24 T cell receptor beta chains originate from one sample sequenced in a study of identifying expanded T cells in peripheral blood. TCRdb's table, derived via immunoSEQ multiplex PCR, lists solely in-frame clones and lacks some. The data contain 70,000 to 100,000 clones, around 85% of them singletons. Sequenced input: blood. All receptors derive from a person aged 18-70 years in good health.

The rearrangement links TRBV5-4 to TRBJ2-7; D not certain. The CDR3 is 14 amino acids. V dropped 2 bases and J dropped 0 bases, with 9 bases sitting between them. Germline V gives CDR1 SGHNT, CDR2 YYREEE (reference sequence). Here the CDR3 reads CASSLLDGSYEQYF. DNA for the CDR3: TGTGCCAGCAGCTTATTAGACGGCTCCTACGAGCAGTACTTC.

V is TRBV10-2 and J is TRBJ2-3, with D uncertain. Germline CDR1 is WSHSY and CDR2 is SAAADI. CDR3 length: 13 residues. The V end was cut by 8 bases, the J end by 2 bases, with 11 bases between. For the CDR3, the DNA is TGCGCCAGCTGGAAACTCCTCACAGATACGCAGTATTTT. This codes for CASWKLLTDTQYF.

This chain connects TRBV2 to TRBJ1-1, with D hard to call. The CDR3 runs to 13 residues. Germline CDR1 is SNHLY and CDR2 is FYNNEI. V was pared by 1 base and J by 11 bases, with 14 bases between. The CDR3 spells CASSEGAREGAFF. In DNA, the CDR3 is TGTGCCAGCAGTGAAGGCGCGCGGGAAGGCGCTTTCTTT. Using reference TRBV2 and TRBJ1-1 for the parts outside the CDR3, the full variable domain is EPEVTQTPSHQVTQMGQEVILRCVPISNHLYFYWYRQILGQKVEFLVSFYNNEISEKSEIFDDQFSVERPDGSNFTLKIRSTKLEDSAMYFCASSEGAREGAFFGQGTRLTVV.

The V gene is TRBV19, the J gene TRBJ1-4, with D possibly matching TRBD1 (6 bases). V lost 3 bases to trimming and J lost 5 bases, with 19 bases between them. Germline values: CDR1 LNHDA, CDR2 SQIVND (reference sequence). The CDR3 loop spans 17 amino acids. CDR3 region: CASSITPQGSGNEKLFF. CDR3 in DNA: TGTGCCAGTAGTATTACTCCACAGGGTAGCGGGAATGAAAAACTGTTTTTT.

In DNA, the CDR3 is TGTGCCAGCAGCTTACACGGAGATACGCAGTATTTT. This translates into CASSLHGDTQYF. This rearrangement joins TRBV7-2 to TRBJ2-3; D ambiguous. The CDR3 covers 12 residues. CDR1 and CDR2 (germline): SGHTA, FQGNSA. V was shortened by 2 bases and J by 5 bases, with 5 bases between the two germline ends.

V is TRBV7-6 and J is TRBJ2-2; the D call may be TRBD1 or TRBD2 (5 bases each). The CDR3 has 16 amino acids. Trimming shortened V by 5 bases and J by 1 base, and 14 bases separated the two germline ends. Germline V CDR1 and CDR2: SGHVS, FNYEAQ. This CDR3 reads CASSVNRDGNTGELFF. The CDR3 DNA reads as TGTGCCAGCAGCGTGAACCGGGACGGGAACACCGGGGAGCTGTTTTTT. The whole variable domain, filled in from reference TRBV7-6 and TRBJ2-2, reads GAGVSQSPRYKVTKRGQDVALRCDPISGHVSLYWYRQALGQGPEFLTYFNYEAQQDKSGLPNDRFSAERPEGSISTLTIQRTEQRDSAMYRCASSVNRDGNTGELFFGEGSRLTVL.

V gene TRBV5-1 combines with J gene TRBJ1-2; TRBD1 matches 12 bases. The ends lost 4 bases at V and 8 bases at J; junction bases unmatched: 6. This CDR3 has 14 amino acids. The V gene's germline CDR1 is SGHRS and CDR2 YFSETQ. The CDR3 sequence is CASSMGQGAKGYTF. The CDR3 region has the DNA TGCGCCAGCAGCATGGGACAGGGGGCGAAAGGCTACACCTTC.

The chain employs TRBV6-5 and TRBJ1-1; TRBD1 matches 7 bases. The CDR3 is made up of 13 amino acids. Germline loops: CDR1 MNHEY, CDR2 SVGAGI. With 11 bases clipped from V and 6 bases from J, the junction kept 12 bases outside the gene matches. This CDR3 is CAAGRQGKAEAFF. For the CDR3, the DNA is TGTGCCGCCGGACGACAGGGTAAGGCTGAAGCTTTCTTT.

Here the CDR3 DNA reads TGTGCCAGCAGTTACTCGGCGCAGGGTGTCACTGAAGCTTTCTTT. Translated: CASSYSAQGVTEAFF. The rearrangement uses TRBV6-5 and TRBJ1-1; D is possibly TRBD1 (5 bases). V was pared by 0 bases and J by 4 bases, with 12 bases between. The germline V gene encodes CDR1 MNHEY and CDR2 SVGAGI. The CDR3 consists of 15 residues.

This clone has at least ten counts. The rearrangement joins TRBV30 to TRBJ1-5; tentative D call: TRBD1 (5 bases). The CDR3 is 13 residues long. V was clipped by 7 bases and J by 1 base, with 11 bases between them. Per the germline V gene, CDR1 is GTSNPN and CDR2 is SVGIG (reference sequence). CDR3 nucleotide sequence: TGTGCCTCTTCGCGGGGGAGCAATCAGCCCCAGCATTTT. It yields the protein CASSRGSNQPQHF.

The chain employs TRBV2 and TRBJ2-7, with D maybe TRBD2 (6 bases). Germline CDR1 is SNHLY and CDR2 is FYNNEI. The CDR3 length is 14 residues. V was pared by 6 bases and J by 2 bases, with 14 bases between. CDR3 DNA sequence: TGTGCCAGCAGGGGGGGAAGGGTAACCTACGAGCAGTACTTC. It specifies CASRGGRVTYEQYF. Using reference TRBV2 and TRBJ2-7 for the parts outside the CDR3, the full variable domain is EPEVTQTPSHQVTQMGQEVILRCVPISNHLYFYWYRQILGQKVEFLVSFYNNEISEKSEIFDDQFSVERPDGSNFTLKIRSTKLEDSAMYFCASRGGRVTYEQYFGPGTRLTVT.

V gene TRBV14 combines with J gene TRBJ2-3, with no clear D. This CDR3 spans 14 amino acids. CDR1 and CDR2 (germline): SGHDN, FVKESK. V lost 4 bases and J lost 7, with 15 bases in between. In DNA, the CDR3 is TGTGCCAGCAGCCCGATTGGCGGCAGCAATACGCAGTATTTT. This encodes CASSPIGGSNTQYF.

The V call is TRBV18, the J call TRBJ2-2, with D perhaps matching TRBD1 (6 bases). The V end was cut by 0 bases, the J end by 5 bases, with 13 bases between. Germline CDR1 is KGHSH and CDR2 is LQKENI. This CDR3 is 16 amino acids long. CDR3 DNA: TGTGCCAGCTCACCACCCCGGGACAAATTTACCGGGGAGCTGTTTTTT. Translating it yields CASSPPRDKFTGELFF.

This clone was observed a single time. This chain links TRBV5-6 with TRBJ1-1; D is possibly TRBD1 (5 bases). Between the trimmed V and J ends, which lost 1 base and 1 base, there was a span of 5 bases. Germline CDR1 SGHDT, CDR2 YYEEEE. This CDR3 has 13 residues. CDR3 in DNA: TGTGCCAGCAGCTTGACAGGGAACACTGAAGCTTTCTTT. Residues: CASSLTGNTEAFF.

The chain employs TRBV5-4 and TRBJ2-3; D perhaps matches TRBD2 (5 bases). The CDR3 covers 14 residues. V was trimmed by 0 bases and J by 5 bases, leaving 10 bases between them. Germline V gene data show CDR1 as SGHNT and CDR2 as YYREEE (reference sequence). CDR3 bases: TGTGCCAGCAGCTTGGAAGGAGGTGTAGATACGCAGTATTTT. Its translation is CASSLEGGVDTQYF. The whole variable domain, remainder taken from reference TRBV5-4 and TRBJ2-3, is ETGVTQSPTHLIKTRGQQVTLRCSSQSGHNTVSWYQQALGQGPQFIFQYYREEENGRGNFPPRFSGLQFPNYSSELNVNALELDDSALYLCASSLEGGVDTQYFGPGTRLTVL.

The chain has TRBV9 and TRBJ1-3, with D tentatively TRBD1 (5 bases). The CDR3 runs 17 residues. Germline V gene sequence: CDR1 SGDLS, CDR2 YYNGEE. V was pared by 0 bases and J by 4 bases, with 17 bases between. CDR3 nucleotide sequence: TGTGCCAGCAGCGTAGAAACGGTCGGGACGGCAGGAAACACCATATATTTT. Its translation is CASSVETVGTAGNTIYF.

The rearrangement links TRBV19 to TRBJ1-1; D unclear. The length of the CDR3 is 13 residues. Deletions cut 5 bases from V and 1 base from J, with 8 bases between. Germline CDR1 reads LNHDA; CDR2 reads SQIVND (reference sequence). As DNA, the CDR3 is TGTGCCAGTAGTCCAAGAGGGAACACTGAAGCTTTCTTT. Amino acids: CASSPRGNTEAFF.

The chain recombines TRBV18 with TRBJ2-7; possible D gene TRBD1, 5 bases. The CDR3 covers 16 residues. Trimming left V 0 bases short and J 5 bases short, with 17 bases between. From germline, CDR1 is KGHSH and CDR2 LQKENI. DNA for the CDR3: TGTGCCAGCTCACCACCTAACATGCAGGGTCAAGACGAGCAGTACTTC. It is translated as CASSPPNMQGQDEQYF.

The rearrangement uses TRBV7-9 and TRBJ1-1; tentatively, D is TRBD1 (6 bases). Trimming removed 5 bases at V and 12 bases at J, with 25 bases between. This CDR3 has 15 residues. Germline CDR1 reads SEHNR; CDR2 reads FQNEAQ (reference sequence). DNA of the CDR3: TGTGCCAGCAGCGTTAGGAGTCCGGGGGCGCCTTTATCTTTCTTT. Protein sequence: CASSVRSPGAPLSFF. Variable domain in full (rest from reference TRBV7-9 and TRBJ1-1): DTGVSQNPRHKITKRGQNVTFRCDPISEHNRLYWYRQTLGQGPEFLTYFQNEAQLEKSRLLSDRFSAERPKGSFSTLEIQRTEQGDSAMYLCASSVRSPGAPLSFFGQGTRLTVV.

The rearrangement links TRBV5-4 to TRBJ2-2; TRBD1 agrees at 7 bases. The trim removed 5 bases at V and 2 bases at J, leaving 6 bases unmatched. CDR3 length equals 15 residues. Germline CDR1 reads SGHNT; CDR2 reads YYREEE (reference sequence). DNA for the CDR3: TGTGCCAGCAGTCAAGGGACAGCAAACACCGGGGAGCTGTTTTTT. This gives the protein CASSQGTANTGELFF.

This clone appeared a few times. The chain carries TRBV9 and TRBJ1-6; TRBD1 might be the D (5 bases). The ends were cut back, 5 bases at V and 6 bases at J, with 12 bases in the middle. CDR3 size: 14 residues. CDR1 SGDLS and CDR2 YYNGEE come from the germline V gene. This CDR3 is CASRQPGGNSPLHF. Here the CDR3 DNA reads TGTGCCAGCAGGCAGCCCGGGGGTAATTCACCCCTCCACTTT.

The chain uses TRBV4-3 and TRBJ1-1; D gene uncertain. The CDR3 totals 16 residues. V lost 3 bases and J 3 bases, leaving 17 bases between the germline ends. Germline V gives CDR1 LGHNA, CDR2 YSLEER. In DNA form, the CDR3 reads TGCGCCAGCAGCCAGGCCGGCGAGTCGAGGTACACTGAAGCTTTCTTT. Its protein product is CASSQAGESRYTEAFF.

This rearrangement joins TRBV18 to TRBJ1-3; D call uncertain. CDR3 length: 15 residues. V was cut by 1 base and J by 0 bases, with 7 bases left in between. Germline V gene data show CDR1 as KGHSH and CDR2 as LQKENI. CDR3 sequence: CASSPQRDSGNTIYF. The CDR3 DNA is TGTGCCAGCTCACCACAACGGGACTCTGGAAACACCATATATTTT.

The chain carries TRBV4-1 and TRBJ1-2; D remains unclear. The ends were cut back, 0 bases at V and 4 bases at J, with 15 bases in the middle. This CDR3 spans 16 amino acids. The germline V gene encodes CDR1 MGHRA and CDR2 YSYEKL. The CDR3 sequence: CASSQDLRLPIYGYTF. The CDR3 nucleotides read TGCGCCAGCAGCCAAGATTTGAGACTCCCGATCTATGGCTACACCTTC.